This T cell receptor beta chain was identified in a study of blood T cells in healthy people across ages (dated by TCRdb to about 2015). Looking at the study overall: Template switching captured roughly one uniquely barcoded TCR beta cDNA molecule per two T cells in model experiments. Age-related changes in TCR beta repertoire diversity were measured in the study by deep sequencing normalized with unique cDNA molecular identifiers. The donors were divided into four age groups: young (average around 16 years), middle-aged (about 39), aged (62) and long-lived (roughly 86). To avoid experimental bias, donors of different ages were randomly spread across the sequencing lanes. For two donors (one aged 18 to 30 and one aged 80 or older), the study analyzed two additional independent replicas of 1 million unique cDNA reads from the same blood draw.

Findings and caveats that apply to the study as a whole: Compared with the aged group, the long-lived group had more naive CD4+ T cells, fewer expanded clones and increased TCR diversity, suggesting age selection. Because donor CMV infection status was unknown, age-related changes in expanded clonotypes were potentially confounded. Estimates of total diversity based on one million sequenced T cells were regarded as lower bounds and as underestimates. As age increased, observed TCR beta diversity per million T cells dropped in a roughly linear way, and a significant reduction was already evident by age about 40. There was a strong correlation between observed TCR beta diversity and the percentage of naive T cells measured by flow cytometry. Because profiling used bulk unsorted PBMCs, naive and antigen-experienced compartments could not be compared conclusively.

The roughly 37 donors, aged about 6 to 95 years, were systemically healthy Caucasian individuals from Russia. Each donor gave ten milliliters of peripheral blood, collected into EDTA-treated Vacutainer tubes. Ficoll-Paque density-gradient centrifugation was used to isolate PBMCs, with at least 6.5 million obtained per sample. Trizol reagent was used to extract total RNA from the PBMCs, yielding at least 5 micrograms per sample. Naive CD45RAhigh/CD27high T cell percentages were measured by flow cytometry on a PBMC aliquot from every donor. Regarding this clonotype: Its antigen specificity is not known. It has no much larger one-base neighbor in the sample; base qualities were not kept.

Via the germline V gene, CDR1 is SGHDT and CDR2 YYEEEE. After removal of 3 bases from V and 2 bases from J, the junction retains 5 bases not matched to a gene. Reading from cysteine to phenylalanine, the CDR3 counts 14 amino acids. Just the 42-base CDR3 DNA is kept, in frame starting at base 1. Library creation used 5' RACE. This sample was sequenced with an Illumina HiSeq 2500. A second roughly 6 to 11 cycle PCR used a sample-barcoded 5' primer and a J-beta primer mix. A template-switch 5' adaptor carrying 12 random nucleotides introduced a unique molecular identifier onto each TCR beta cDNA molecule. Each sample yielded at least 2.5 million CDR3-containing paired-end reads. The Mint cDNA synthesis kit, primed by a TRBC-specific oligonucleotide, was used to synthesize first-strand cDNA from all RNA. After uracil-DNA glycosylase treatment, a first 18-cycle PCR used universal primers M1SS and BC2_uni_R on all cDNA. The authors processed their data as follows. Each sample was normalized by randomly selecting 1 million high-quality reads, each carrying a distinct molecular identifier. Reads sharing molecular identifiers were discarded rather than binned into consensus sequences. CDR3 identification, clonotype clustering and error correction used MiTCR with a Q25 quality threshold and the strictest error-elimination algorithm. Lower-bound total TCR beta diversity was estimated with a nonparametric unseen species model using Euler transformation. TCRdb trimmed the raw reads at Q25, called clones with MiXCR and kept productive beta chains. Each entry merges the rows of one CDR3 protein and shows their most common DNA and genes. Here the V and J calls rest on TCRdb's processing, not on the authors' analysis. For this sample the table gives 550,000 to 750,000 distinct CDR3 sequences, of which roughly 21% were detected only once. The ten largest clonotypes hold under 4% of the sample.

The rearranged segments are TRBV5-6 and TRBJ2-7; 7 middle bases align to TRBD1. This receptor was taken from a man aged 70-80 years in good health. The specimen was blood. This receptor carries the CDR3 CASSWGQRTYEQYF. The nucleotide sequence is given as TGTGCCAGCAGCTGGGGACAGAGGACCTACGAGCAGTACTTC. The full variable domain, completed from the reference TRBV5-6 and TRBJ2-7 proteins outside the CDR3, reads DAGVTQSPTHLIKTRGQQVTLRCSPKSGHDTVSWYQQALGQGPQFIFQYYEEEERQRGNFPDRFSGHQFPNYSSELNVNALLLGDSALYLCASSWGQRTYEQYFGPGTRLTVT.